One and the same sample provided the 25 T cell receptor beta chains below, sequenced in a study of T cell changes during pregnancy in multiple sclerosis. Clones were sequenced by immunoSEQ multiplex PCR, and TCRdb holds only the in-frame ones, with some missing. This table has about 34,000 clones, approximately 90% appearing once. The material sequenced was CD8+ T cells from peripheral blood mononuclear cells, taken in the second trimester of pregnancy. These receptors came from a female donor with multiple sclerosis, enrolled in a pregnancy study.

The chain has TRBV5-6 and TRBJ2-3, with TRBD2 matching over 8 bases. The germline V gene encodes CDR1 SGHDT and CDR2 YYEEEE. V lost 5 bases and J lost 3; bases outside the gene matches: 5. CDR3 length: 14 amino acids. CDR3 region: CASRRLARTDTQYF. CDR3 coding DNA: TGTGCCAGCAGGCGACTAGCGAGAACAGATACGCAGTATTTT.

The J gene is TRBJ1-2, the V gene TRBV5-1, with 7 bases identical to TRBD1. V was pared by 0 bases and J by 4 bases, with 6 bases of the junction left unmatched. Germline V gene sequence: CDR1 SGHRS, CDR2 YFSETQ. The CDR3 length is 15 residues. The CDR3 coding sequence is TGCGCCAGCAGCTTGGTAGGGGGCGCGAGCTATGGCTACACCTTC. Its protein is CASSLVGGASYGYTF.

The CDR3: CASTPGFNQPQHF. The CDR3 DNA reads TGCGCCAGCACGCCGGGGTTCAATCAGCCCCAGCATTTT. The rearrangement joins TRBV5-1 to TRBJ1-5; no definite D call. Trimming took off 6 bases at V and 3 bases at J, with 10 bases between the two ends. The CDR3 loop spans 13 amino acids. Looked up from germline, CDR1 is SGHRS and CDR2 is YFSETQ.

The chain uses TRBV2 and TRBJ1-1, with D unclear. This CDR3 is built from 14 residues. Trimming took off 5 bases at V and 1 base at J, with 11 bases between the two ends. Germline V gene sequence: CDR1 SNHLY, CDR2 FYNNEI. DNA of the CDR3: TGTGCCAGCAGTAAGTCAGGTGAGAACACTGAAGCTTTCTTT. This encodes CASSKSGENTEAFF.

The rearrangement links TRBV19 to TRBJ1-4; no clear D. Trimming took off 2 bases at V and 2 bases at J, with 15 bases between the two ends. Germline assignment: CDR1 LNHDA and CDR2 SQIVND (reference sequence). The CDR3 consists of 17 residues. CDR3 coding DNA: TGTGCCAGTAGTATAATTCACAGCCCCATTACTAATGAAAAACTGTTTTTT. Amino acid sequence: CASSIIHSPITNEKLFF.

The CDR3: CAITLSGADTPYEQYF. The CDR3 DNA follows: TGTGCCATCACGTTAAGTGGGGCGGACACACCATACGAGCAGTACTTC. The chain is built from TRBV7-8 and TRBJ2-7, with D possibly TRBD1 on 5 matching bases. This CDR3 has 16 residues. CDR1 and CDR2 (germline): SGHVS, FQNEAQ. The V end lost 10 bases, the J end lost 4 bases, and 26 bases lay between the germline ends. Together with reference TRBV7-8 and TRBJ2-7, the CDR3 gives the full variable domain: GAGVSQSPRYKVAKRGQDVALRCDPISGHVSLFWYQQALGQGPEFLTYFQNEAQLDKSGLPSDRFFAERPEGSVSTLKIQRTQQEDSAVYLCAITLSGADTPYEQYFGPGTRLTVT.

The chain joins TRBV27 to TRBJ1-5; TRBD1 aligns across 7 bases. Germline assignment: CDR1 MNHEY and CDR2 SMNVEV (reference sequence). The CDR3 extends over 13 amino acids. The V gene end was trimmed by 6 bases and the J gene end by 5 bases; junction bases not matched to a gene: 4. CDR3 bases: TGTGCCAGCAGGACAGGGCCTGATCAGCCCCAGCATTTT. It translates to CASRTGPDQPQHF.

The V gene is TRBV27, the J gene TRBJ2-5; 7 bases align to TRBD1. The J call may be wrong; the DNA end is better matched by TRBJ2-7. The CDR3 has 14 residues. CDR1 and CDR2 (germline): MNHEY, SMNVEV (reference sequence). CDR3 sequence: CASSIRDSPYEQYF. CDR3 sequence (DNA): TGTGCCAGCAGTATCCGGGACAGTCCCTACGAGCAGTACTTC.

This clone was seen once. The chain has TRBV27 and TRBJ2-4, with 7 bases matching TRBD2. This CDR3 contains 16 residues. In germline, CDR1 is MNHEY, CDR2 SMNVEV (reference sequence). V trimming: 0 bases; J trimming: 8 bases; junction bases outside the gene matches: 10. The CDR3 nucleotides are TGTGCCAGCAGTTTATCGTCTGGCGGGAGTAGACACATTCAGTACTTC. It encodes CASSLSSGGSRHIQYF.

The genes are TRBV10-3 and TRBJ2-5; 8 nucleotides match TRBD1. V shed 7 bases, J shed 4 bases, and the junction held 8 bases outside the gene matches. Germline CDR1 is ENHRY and CDR2 is SYGVKD. This CDR3 has 14 residues. CDR3: CAINGQGARETQYF. The CDR3 coding sequence is TGTGCCATCAACGGACAGGGAGCTCGAGAGACCCAGTACTTC.

The chain carries TRBV7-9 and TRBJ2-1; TRBD2 matches at 15 bases. V trimming: 6 bases; J trimming: 8 bases; junction bases outside the gene matches: 2. Germline assignment: CDR1 SEHNR and CDR2 FQNEAQ (reference sequence). The CDR3 is 14 residues long. Here the CDR3 reads CASSGLAGGDEQFF. In DNA form, the CDR3 reads TGTGCCAGCAGTGGACTAGCGGGGGGGGATGAGCAGTTCTTC.

The chain combines TRBV28 with TRBJ2-7; TRBD1 agrees at 8 bases. With 2 bases clipped from V and 0 bases from J, the junction kept 6 bases outside the gene matches. CDR1 and CDR2 (germline): MDHEN, SYDVKM. The CDR3 consists of 16 residues. CDR3 in amino acids: CASSLALDRASYEQYF. The CDR3 region has the DNA TGTGCCAGCAGTTTAGCTCTGGACAGGGCCTCCTACGAGCAGTACTTC.

V and J are TRBV7-5 and TRBJ2-5; TRBD1, the table's D call, was not compared with the DNA. TRBV7-5 is annotated as a pseudogene. There are 17 residues in the CDR3. The DNA for the CDR3 is TGTGCCAGAAGCTTAATTTCTGGGGTGGGCAGGGAAGAGACCCAGTACTTC. Protein sequence: CARSLISGVGREETQYF.

CDR3 region: CASSFAGNYGYTF. The CDR3 region has the DNA TGTGCCAGCAGTTTCGCAGGGAACTATGGCTACACCTTC. The chain links TRBV27 to TRBJ1-2; the D gene is possibly TRBD1 (5 bases). CDR1 is MNHEY, CDR2 SMNVEV, per germline (reference sequence). V gave up 3 bases and J gave up 2 bases, with 7 bases separating them. The CDR3 is 13 amino acids.

J is TRBJ2-1 and V is TRBV9; 7 positions match TRBD2. Germline lookup yields CDR1 SGDLS and CDR2 YYNGEE. The CDR3 spans 15 residues. The V gene end was trimmed by 0 bases and the J gene end by 4 bases; junction bases not matched to a gene: 4. The CDR3 sequence: CASSVDGGGYNEQFF. In DNA form, the CDR3 reads TGTGCCAGCAGCGTAGATGGCGGGGGTTACAATGAGCAGTTCTTC.

The chain carries TRBV7-9 and TRBJ2-2, with 9 bases identical to TRBD2. V gave up 5 bases and J gave up 6 bases; unmatched junction bases: 7. The CDR3 is 15 residues long. Per germline, CDR1 SEHNR and CDR2 FQNEAQ (reference sequence). The CDR3 bases are TGTGCCAGCAGCCTGGCGGGAGGGCCTCCCGGGGAGCTGTTTTTT. Residues: CASSLAGGPPGELFF.

This chain links TRBV13 with TRBJ2-1, with TRBD2 matching over 8 bases. V gave up 4 bases and J gave up 7 bases; unmatched junction bases: 6. Germline V gene lookup returns CDR1 PRHDT and CDR2 FYEKMQ (reference sequence). The CDR3 runs 14 residues. CDR3 nucleotide sequence: TGTGCCAGCAGCTCTACGAGCGGGAGAAATGAGCAGTTCTTC. Protein sequence: CASSSTSGRNEQFF.

J is TRBJ2-5 and V is TRBV12-5; maybe TRBD2 (6 bases). Trimming cost V 0 bases and J 1 base, with 12 bases left between them. This CDR3 contains 16 residues. In germline, CDR1 is LGHNT, CDR2 FRNRAP. The CDR3 coding sequence is TGTGCTAGTGGTTTGGTAGACGGGAGCCTCCAAGAGACCCAGTACTTC. Translation: CASGLVDGSLQETQYF.

This chain links TRBV13 with TRBJ1-5, with D maybe TRBD1 (5 bases). Germline V gene data show CDR1 as PRHDT and CDR2 as FYEKMQ (reference sequence). Deletions cut 6 bases from V and 4 bases from J, with 10 bases between. The CDR3 has 13 residues. The CDR3 DNA is TGTGCCAGCAGTTTCAGGGTTAATCAGCCCCAGCATTTT. This sequence encodes CASSFRVNQPQHF. Variable domain in full (rest from reference TRBV13 and TRBJ1-5): AAGVIQSPRHLIKEKRETATLKCYPIPRHDTVYWYQQGPGQDPQFLISFYEKMQSDKGSIPDRFSAQQFSDYHSELNMSSLELGDSALYFCASSFRVNQPQHFGDGTRLSIL.

This chain joins TRBV4-2 and TRBJ1-2; D is undetermined. Germline CDR1 is LGHNA and CDR2 is YNFKEQ. CDR3 length: 15 residues. Trimming left V 0 bases short and J 4 bases short, with 12 bases between. CDR3 bases: TGTGCCAGCAGCCAAGATGTTTCAGGAAGCTATGGCTACACCTTC. Encoded protein: CASSQDVSGSYGYTF.

This rearrangement joins TRBV6-5 to TRBJ1-1; 8 bases agree with TRBD1. Germline CDR1 is MNHEY and CDR2 is SVGAGI. J lost 5 bases, V lost 2 bases, and 4 bases had no gene match. The CDR3 extends over 14 amino acids. The CDR3 sequence is CASSYKDRETEAFF. The CDR3 DNA follows: TGTGCCAGCAGTTACAAGGACAGGGAGACTGAAGCTTTCTTT.

The genes are TRBV5-1 and TRBJ1-2, with unresolved D. The V and J ends lost 5 bases and 3 bases respectively, with 20 bases between them. Germline lookup yields CDR1 SGHRS and CDR2 YFSETQ. The CDR3 covers 16 residues. As DNA, the CDR3 is TGCGCCAGCAGGCGCCATCAGGAACCTTCTTACTATGGCTACACCTTC. As protein: CASRRHQEPSYYGYTF. The whole variable domain, filled in from reference TRBV5-1 and TRBJ1-2, reads KAGVTQTPRYLIKTRGQQVTLSCSPISGHRSVSWYQQTPGQGLQFLFEYFSETQRNKGNFPGRFSGRQFSNSRSEMNVSTLELGDSALYLCASRRHQEPSYYGYTFGSGTRLTVV.

This CDR3 reads CASSFGFRVYNEQFF. The CDR3 DNA sequence: TGTGCCAGCAGTTTCGGTTTCCGGGTATACAATGAGCAGTTCTTC. The chain employs TRBV28 and TRBJ2-1, with unresolved D. Trimming stripped 3 bases from V and 4 bases from J, with 13 bases between. The CDR3 runs to 15 residues. In germline, CDR1 is MDHEN, CDR2 SYDVKM.

V is TRBV7-9 and J is TRBJ2-1; 11 nucleotides match TRBD2. The CDR3 has 16 amino acids. The germline gives CDR1 SEHNR, CDR2 FQNEAQ (reference sequence). Trimming cost V 5 bases and J 4 bases; bases outside gene matches: 7. Here the CDR3 reads CASSRKTSGVYNEQFF. The CDR3, as DNA: TGTGCCAGCAGCCGAAAGACTAGCGGGGTGTACAATGAGCAGTTCTTC.

In DNA form, the CDR3 reads TGTGCCAGCAGCTTAGTCACAGGGGCGGATACGCAGTATTTT. Protein product: CASSLVTGADTQYF. The chain joins TRBV7-9 to TRBJ2-3, with TRBD1 matching over 7 bases. Per germline, CDR1 SEHNR and CDR2 FQNEAQ (reference sequence). V lost 1 base, J lost 6 bases, and 4 bases stayed unmatched. The CDR3 has 14 amino acids.